The 3 T cell receptor beta chains below come from one sample, sequenced in a study of response to subunit inactivated influenza vaccine (dated by TCRdb to 2016 to 2019). The library came from RT-PCR. The instrument was an Illumina HiSeq 2500. The public sequencing data were trimmed at Q25 with fastp and processed into clonotypes with MiXCR by TCRdb, which kept only in-frame beta chains. One record per CDR3 amino acid sequence lists the most common genes and DNA. For this sample the table gives around 520,000 distinct CDR3 sequences, of which about 25% were detected only once. The ten most abundant clones make up 1.9% of the sample. The material sequenced was CD4+ T cells sorted from PBMCs, taken around 5 days after vaccination. These receptors all come from a man aged 45-65 years who received an inactivated influenza vaccine. Donor details come from another sample of the same person, matched by shared clones.

The V gene is TRBV14, the J gene TRBJ1-2; D is unresolved. The V gene's germline CDR1 is SGHDN and CDR2 FVKESK. CDR3 length equals 12 residues. V lost 1 base and J lost 6, with 6 bases in between. As DNA, the CDR3 is TGTGCCAGCAGCCAAGCTAGCCATGGCTACACCTTC. It is translated as CASSQASHGYTF.

This clonotype was recorded a few times. The chain employs TRBV25-1 and TRBJ2-1; D unclear. Germline V gene sequence: CDR1 MGHDK, CDR2 SYGVNS. Trimming removed 2 bases at V and 9 bases at J, with 11 bases between. CDR3 size: 13 residues. CDR3 amino acids: CASSEKGLVEQFF. CDR3 DNA sequence: TGTGCCAGCAGTGAAAAAGGGTTGGTTGAGCAGTTCTTC.

The chain is built from TRBV11-2 and TRBJ2-1, with 7 bases matching TRBD1. The CDR3 consists of 16 residues. V was clipped by 5 bases and J by 7 bases; unmatched bases: 14. CDR1 and CDR2 from the germline V gene are SGHAT and FQNNGV. The chain's CDR3 is CASSPLGRDSKNEQFF. The CDR3 DNA is TGTGCCAGCAGCCCCCTTGGCCGGGACAGTAAAAATGAGCAGTTCTTC.